The 24 T cell receptor beta chains presented below share a single source sample, sequenced in a study of Graves' ophthalmopathy and Graves' hyperthyroidism (dated by TCRdb to the late 2010s). The sequencing machine was an Illumina HiSeq 2000. TCR beta CDR3 regions were amplified from RNA transcripts for repertoire sequencing. HTBI primers and the Qiagen OneStep RT-PCR kit were used in a first-round RT-PCR, which was followed by a second-round multiplex PCR, size selection and purification. TCRdb reprocessed the public reads (quality trimming at Q25 with fastp, clone calling with MiXCR) and kept in-frame beta chains. Records with the same CDR3 protein are collapsed into one entry carrying the most frequent genes and DNA. In all, the sample holds about 620,000 distinct CDR3 sequences, and over 20% of those were seen once. Clones ranked in the top ten supply more than 5.5% of the sample. Sequenced input: peripheral blood. These receptors were obtained from a woman between 18 and 30 years old with stable Graves' hyperthyroidism. Some clones in this sample may be carry-over from other donors' samples. Donor details come from another sample of the same person, matched by shared clones.

This chain connects TRBV7-9 to TRBJ1-1; a possible D gene is TRBD1 (5 bases). Per the germline V gene, CDR1 is SEHNR and CDR2 is FQNEAQ (reference sequence). The CDR3 runs 15 residues. The V end lost 5 bases, the J end lost 4 bases, and 17 bases lay between the germline ends. The chain's CDR3 is CASSPDGQGGTEAFF. The CDR3 DNA is TGTGCCAGCAGCCCCGATGGGCAGGGCGGCACTGAAGCTTTCTTT.

This clonotype was seen a handful of times. The chain recombines TRBV19 with TRBJ2-7; 7 bases line up with TRBD1. The germline V gene encodes CDR1 LNHDA and CDR2 SQIVND (reference sequence). The CDR3 covers 13 residues. V was pared by 6 bases and J by 6 bases, with 8 bases of the junction left unmatched. In DNA, the CDR3 is TGTGCCAGTAGCCAGCAGGGGGTCGGCGAGCAGTACTTC. Translated, it gives CASSQQGVGEQYF.

J is TRBJ2-7 and V is TRBV6-1; the D gene is possibly TRBD2 (6 bases). The ends were cut back, 0 bases at V and 3 bases at J, with 12 bases in the middle. Germline lookup yields CDR1 MNHNS and CDR2 SASEGT. The CDR3 has 15 residues. The CDR3 region has the DNA TGTGCCAGCAGTGAAGCGGGGGGAATAGGCTACGAGCAGTACTTC. It specifies CASSEAGGIGYEQYF.

This clonotype was detected ten times or more. V is TRBV12-3 or TRBV12-4 and J is TRBJ1-2; D is perhaps TRBD1 (5 bases). The CDR3 extends over 16 amino acids. The germline V and J ends were trimmed by 6 bases and 0 bases, with 17 bases remaining between them. Here the CDR3 DNA reads TGTGCCAGCAGGCGCACCCGAGGGGAAGCTAACTATGGCTACACCTTC. Amino acid sequence: CASRRTRGEANYGYTF.

In its sample, this clonotype was seen many times. The rearrangement links TRBV12-3 or TRBV12-4 to TRBJ2-2; D is undetermined. This CDR3 spans 13 amino acids. Trimming removed 3 bases from V and 5 bases from J, with 7 bases in between. The CDR3 loop is CASSFVKTGELFF. For the CDR3, the DNA is TGTGCCAGCAGTTTCGTCAAAACCGGGGAGCTGTTTTTT.

This clonotype was picked up many times. The chain has TRBV6-5 and TRBJ2-7; a weak D match, TRBD1 (6 bases). With 0 bases removed from V and 4 bases from J, the gap between germline ends came to 10 bases. This CDR3 contains 14 residues. CDR1 MNHEY and CDR2 SVGAGI come from the germline V gene. The CDR3: CASSYSDSPYEQYF. The CDR3 DNA reads TGTGCCAGCAGTTACTCGGACAGCCCGTACGAGCAGTACTTC.

The chain combines TRBV7-9 with TRBJ1-1; weak D call: TRBD1 (5 bases). The germline V gene encodes CDR1 SEHNR and CDR2 FQNEAQ (reference sequence). The CDR3 consists of 14 residues. Deletions cut 3 bases from V and 7 bases from J, with 15 bases between. The CDR3 spells CASSFRDLRNEAFF. The DNA of the CDR3 is TGTGCCAGCAGCTTCAGGGATTTGAGGAATGAAGCTTTCTTT.

This clonotype has ten or more counts. This chain joins TRBV14 and TRBJ2-7; tentatively, D is TRBD1 (8 bases). The V and J ends lost 0 bases and 9 bases respectively, with 12 bases between them. The CDR3 contains 13 residues. CDR1 and CDR2 from the germline V gene are SGHDN and FVKESK. The DNA for the CDR3 is TGTGCCAGCAGCCAAGAACAGGGGGGGACGCAGTACTTC. Amino acids: CASSQEQGGTQYF.

This clonotype occurred many times. V is TRBV19 and J is TRBJ1-5, with 7 nucleotides matching TRBD1. Germline CDR1 LNHDA, CDR2 SQIVND (reference sequence). V shed 5 bases and J 5 bases; nucleotides not matched to a gene: 9. This CDR3 spans 15 amino acids. This CDR3 reads CASSLDRVGDQPQHF. CDR3 DNA: TGTGCCAGTAGTCTCGACAGGGTGGGGGATCAGCCCCAGCATTTT. Full variable domain (rest looked up from reference TRBV19 and TRBJ1-5): DGGITQSPKYLFRKEGQNVTLSCEQNLNHDAMYWYRQDPGQGLRLIYYSQIVNDFQKGDIAEGYSVSREKKESFPLTVTSAQKNPTAFYLCASSLDRVGDQPQHFGDGTRLSIL.

This clonotype was counted at least ten times. This rearrangement joins TRBV7-9 to TRBJ2-4, with TRBD2 identical over 10 bases. With 5 bases clipped from V and 14 bases from J, the junction kept 9 bases outside the gene matches. Looked up from germline, CDR1 is SEHNR and CDR2 is FQNEAQ (reference sequence). The CDR3 loop spans 13 amino acids. CDR3 amino acids: CASSATSGPLKYF. DNA for the CDR3: TGTGCCAGCAGCGCGACTAGCGGGCCGCTTAAGTACTTC.

This clonotype was seen at least ten times. This chain uses TRBV12-3 or TRBV12-4 with TRBJ1-3; D gene unclear. There are 14 residues in the CDR3. The V end was cut by 7 bases, the J end by 0 bases, with 10 bases between. CDR3 nucleotide sequence: TGTGCCAGCACCGTCGGATACTCTGGAAACACCATATATTTT. Its protein product is CASTVGYSGNTIYF.

The gene calls are TRBV12-3 or TRBV12-4 and TRBJ2-7; no firm D call. The CDR3 consists of 15 residues. Trimming took off 2 bases at V and 4 bases at J, with 15 bases between the two ends. The CDR3 nucleotides read TGTGCCAGCAGTTTATGGCACCTCGGTACGTACGAGCAGTACTTC. This codes for CASSLWHLGTYEQYF.

This clonotype was seen more than once but under ten times. J is TRBJ1-1 and V is TRBV10-2; maybe TRBD1 (6 bases). Germline lookup yields CDR1 WSHSY and CDR2 SAAADI. The V and J ends lost 6 bases and 6 bases respectively, with 14 bases between them. The CDR3 has 13 residues. CDR3 region: CASSPRGMPEAFF. The CDR3 coding sequence is TGCGCCAGCAGCCCCAGGGGTATGCCTGAAGCTTTCTTT.

The chain couples TRBV5-1 to TRBJ1-5; D unclear. This CDR3 is 15 amino acids long. Trimming removed 4 bases from V and 4 bases from J, with 15 bases in between. Per germline, CDR1 SGHRS and CDR2 YFSETQ. The CDR3 loop is CASSPGNAPNQPQHF. Here the CDR3 DNA reads TGCGCCAGCAGCCCTGGAAATGCCCCTAATCAGCCCCAGCATTTT.

The chain couples TRBV6-1 to TRBJ1-5; no clear D. CDR1 MNHNS and CDR2 SASEGT come from the germline V gene. V shed 2 bases and J shed 0 bases, with 8 bases lying between them. The CDR3 is made up of 15 amino acids. This CDR3 is CASSEPWNSNQPQHF. DNA of the CDR3: TGTGCCAGCAGTGAACCGTGGAATAGCAATCAGCCCCAGCATTTT.

Many counts were recorded for this clonotype. The chain recombines TRBV27 with TRBJ2-7, with D maybe TRBD1 (6 bases). Germline V gene data show CDR1 as MNHEY and CDR2 as SMNVEV (reference sequence). V lost 4 bases to trimming and J lost 2 bases, with 9 bases between them. The CDR3 spans 13 residues. This CDR3 is CASSYRATYEQYF. The CDR3 DNA sequence: TGTGCCAGCAGTTACAGGGCGACCTACGAGCAGTACTTC.

The chain has TRBV19 and TRBJ2-5; no clear D gene. The germline V and J ends were trimmed by 6 bases and 4 bases, with 9 bases remaining between them. The CDR3 runs 12 residues. Germline-derived CDR1 and CDR2 are LNHDA and SQIVND (reference sequence). This CDR3 reads CASRSGVETQYF. Here the CDR3 DNA reads TGTGCCAGTAGATCGGGTGTAGAGACCCAGTACTTC.

The J gene is TRBJ2-2, the V gene TRBV19, with a possible D match to TRBD1 (5 bases). Germline CDR1 and CDR2: LNHDA and SQIVND (reference sequence). Between the trimmed V and J ends, which lost 7 bases and 1 base, there was a span of 10 bases. This CDR3 has 14 amino acids. The CDR3 reads CASKATGNTGELFF. CDR3 in DNA: TGTGCCAGTAAAGCTACAGGGAACACCGGGGAGCTGTTTTTT.

This clonotype was found many times. The chain links TRBV6-2 or TRBV6-3 to TRBJ2-5; a possible D gene is TRBD2 (7 bases). The CDR3 loop spans 15 amino acids. Germline CDR1 reads MNHEY; CDR2 reads SVGEGT. V was shortened by 1 base and J by 6 bases, with 15 bases between the two germline ends. The CDR3 bases are TGTGCCAGCAGTTACTACGGGGGGCGACGGCAGACCCAGTACTTC. It specifies CASSYYGGRRQTQYF.

This clonotype occurred many times. The chain couples TRBV20-1 to TRBJ1-2, with D possibly matching TRBD1 (5 bases). V shed 3 bases and J shed 0 bases, with 8 bases lying between them. The V gene's germline CDR1 is DFQATT and CDR2 SNEGSKA (reference sequence). The CDR3 runs 13 residues. For the CDR3, the DNA is TGCAGTGCTAGTAGGGGTACTAACTATGGCTACACCTTC. Translated, it gives CSASRGTNYGYTF.

Many counts were recorded for this clonotype. J is TRBJ2-7 and V is TRBV7-2, with TRBD1 identical over 10 bases. Germline CDR1 and CDR2: SGHTA and FQGNSA. The CDR3 spans 14 residues. V lost 8 bases, J lost 2 bases, and 6 bases stayed unmatched. Here the CDR3 reads CASARQGATYEQYF. Here the CDR3 DNA reads TGTGCCAGCGCTAGACAGGGGGCGACCTACGAGCAGTACTTC.

The rearrangement joins TRBV6-1 to TRBJ1-2, with a possible D match to TRBD1 (5 bases). Trimming shortened V by 6 bases and J by 2 bases, and 22 bases separated the two germline ends. There are 17 residues in the CDR3. The germline V gene encodes CDR1 MNHNS and CDR2 SASEGT. For the CDR3, the DNA is TGTGCCAGCAGCCTTCATAAAATTCAGGGACTCAACTATGGCTACACCTTC. Protein: CASSLHKIQGLNYGYTF.

This clonotype was recorded at least ten times. The rearrangement links TRBV2 to TRBJ1-1, with D possibly TRBD1 on 5 matching bases. Germline CDR1 and CDR2: SNHLY and FYNNEI. V shed 6 bases and J shed 1 base, with 15 bases lying between them. CDR3 length: 15 amino acids. CDR3 nucleotide sequence: TGTGCCAGCAGCCGACAGCTTATCTCGAACACTGAAGCTTTCTTT. Translation: CASSRQLISNTEAFF.

This clonotype was detected ten times or more. The V call is TRBV6-5, the J call TRBJ1-2; D is ambiguous. The CDR3 is 14 amino acids. V was clipped by 2 bases and J by 2 bases, with 9 bases between them. Germline V CDR1 and CDR2: MNHEY, SVGAGI. The DNA of the CDR3 is TGTGCCAGCAGTTACGTCAGATCCAACTATGGCTACACCTTC. It translates to CASSYVRSNYGYTF.